What follows are 32 T cell receptor beta chains derived from one specimen sequenced in a study of T cells in women clearing cervical HPV infection. Only in-frame clones appear in the TCRdb table, and some are missing; sequencing was by immunoSEQ multiplex PCR. The sample data list 44,000 or so clones. The sequencing input was blood buffy coat. The receptors derive from a woman aged 18 to 69 with a cervical HPV16 infection that either progressed to CIN3+ or cleared (not recorded which).

Remarks on this clone: The read ends 3 residues shy of where the CDR3 ends; the end is completed using the germline J gene. This chain joins TRBV19 and TRBJ2-3; 9 bases fit TRBD1. CDR1 and CDR2 from the germline V gene are LNHDA and SQIVND (reference sequence). This CDR3 has 13 residues. The CDR3 loop reads CASSGTGTATQYF. CDR3 DNA (partial): TGTGCCAGTAGTGGGACAGGGACAGCGACG.

A remark on this clone: The CDR3 extends 3 residues past the end of the read, so its final part is completed from the germline J gene. The chain uses TRBV11-2 and TRBJ2-7; no clear D gene. The CDR3 has 12 amino acids. The ends were cut back, 3 bases at V and 2 bases at J, with 5 bases in the middle. In germline, CDR1 is SGHAT, CDR2 FQNNGV. The CDR3 DNA, read in part, is TGTGCCAGCAGCTTCTTTGCCTACGAG. This sequence encodes CASSFFAYE. The complete CDR3 reads CASSFFAYEQYF.

As regards this clone: The read finishes 3 residues shy of the CDR3 end, and the germline J gene is used to complete it. V usage is TRBV20-1 and J usage is TRBJ2-7; 8 bases fit TRBD1. Germline CDR1 and CDR2: DFQATT and SNEGSKA (reference sequence). The CDR3 covers 12 residues. The V gene end was trimmed by 3 bases and the J gene end by 4 bases; junction bases not matched to a gene: 2. CDR3 amino acids: CSARTGEYEQYF. The DNA read from the CDR3 is TGCAGTGCTAGGACAGGGGAATACGAG.

As concerns this clone: The read terminates 3 residues ahead of where the CDR3 ends, so the germline J gene completes it. The chain uses TRBV2 and TRBJ2-1, with 7 positions matching TRBD2. In germline, CDR1 is SNHLY, CDR2 FYNNEI. Unmatched junction bases numbered 8, after V lost 6 bases and J lost 0 bases. The CDR3 contains 16 residues. Incomplete CDR3 DNA: TGTGCCAGCAGACGTACTGCGGGGGTCTCCTACAATGAG. It is translated as CASRRTAGVSYNE. The full CDR3 is CASRRTAGVSYNEQFF.

Comments on this clone: Read data end 3 residues before the CDR3 end; the end is taken from the germline J gene. The genes are TRBV25-1 and TRBJ2-1, with D perhaps TRBD1 (6 bases). Trimming stripped 3 bases from V and 9 bases from J, with 9 bases between. Germline assignment: CDR1 MGHDK and CDR2 SYGVNS. The CDR3 runs to 12 residues. CDR3 region: CASSEDSGEQFF. CDR3 DNA, as far as it was read: TGTGCCAGCAGTGAGGACAGTGGTGAG. The full variable domain, with the rest looked up from reference TRBV25-1 and TRBJ2-1, is EADIYQTPRYLVIGTGKKITLECSQTMGHDKMYWYQQDPGMELHLIHYSYGVNSTEKGDLSSESTVSRIRTEHFPLTLESARPSHTSQYLCASSEDSGEQFFGPGTRLTVL.

Concerning this clone: The read falls 3 residues short of the CDR3 end, and the missing part is taken from the germline J gene. The gene calls are TRBV20-1 and TRBJ2-3; tentatively, D is TRBD1 (5 bases). The V gene's germline CDR1 is DFQATT and CDR2 SNEGSKA (reference sequence). V lost 0 bases and J lost 2, with 12 bases in between. The CDR3 covers 15 residues. CDR3 sequence: CSAREIQDFTDTQYF. The CDR3 bases that were read are TGCAGTGCTAGAGAGATACAGGATTTCACAGATACG.

A remark on this clone: The sequence runs out 3 residues before the end of the CDR3; the remainder is reconstructed from the germline J gene. The chain recombines TRBV5-1 with TRBJ2-2; D gene ambiguous. The germline V gene has CDR1 SGHRS and CDR2 YFSETQ. The CDR3 is made up of 15 amino acids. Partial CDR3 DNA: TGCGCCAGCCTACTCGGGTGGTCCTATAATTCACCG. Amino acid sequence: CASLLGWSYNSP. The complete CDR3 reads CASLLGWSYNSPLFF. Looking up the rest from reference TRBV5-1 and TRBJ2-2 gives the full variable domain: KAGVTQTPRYLIKTRGQQVTLSCSPISGHRSVSWYQQTPGQGLQFLFEYFSETQRNKGNFPGRFSGRQFSNSRSEMNVSTLELGDSALYLCASLLGWSYNSPLFFGEGSRLTVL.

A word on this clone: The read halts 3 residues ahead of the CDR3 end, with the missing end drawn from the germline J gene. V is TRBV6-1 and J is TRBJ2-3; D is unresolved. Per the germline V gene, CDR1 is MNHNS and CDR2 is SASEGT. With 4 bases removed from V and 6 bases from J, the gap between germline ends came to 8 bases. This CDR3 is built from 12 residues. The part of the CDR3 DNA that was read is TGTGCCAGCAGTGTAGAGTTCGATACG. Translation: CASSVEFDT. The whole CDR3 sequence reads CASSVEFDTQYF.

Comment on this clone: The read ends 3 residues early relative to the CDR3; the germline J gene fills the gap. The genes are TRBV30 and TRBJ1-5; no clear D. Looked up from germline, CDR1 is GTSNPN and CDR2 is SVGIG (reference sequence). Trimming left V 2 bases short and J 4 bases short, with 15 bases between. CDR3 length: 15 residues. This CDR3 is CAWSSEGFPNQPQHF. The covered CDR3 bases are TGTGCCTGGAGTTCGGAGGGCTTCCCTAATCAGCCC.

About this clone: The sequenced fragment ends 3 residues before the CDR3 boundary, so the rest is inferred from the germline J gene. This sequence joins TRBV2 and TRBJ2-2, with 8 bases that match TRBD2. CDR1 and CDR2 from the germline V gene are SNHLY and FYNNEI. V shed 2 bases and J 4 bases; nucleotides not matched to a gene: 6. This CDR3 spans 16 amino acids. The covered CDR3 bases are TGTGCCAGCAGTGAATTACCAGCGGGGGCCACCGGGGAG. This translates into CASSELPAGATGE. Given in full, the CDR3 is CASSELPAGATGELFF.

A word on this clone: The read is 3 residues too short to cover the CDR3 end, so that end is filled in from the germline J gene. The V and J genes are TRBV7-8 and TRBJ1-2; D might be TRBD1 (5 bases). The CDR3 totals 13 residues. V lost 4 bases and J lost 7, with 13 bases in between. The germline gives CDR1 SGHVS, CDR2 FQNEAQ. Partial CDR3 DNA: TGTGCCAGCAGCTCCCGGGAGGGGAGTGGC. This gives the protein CASSSREGSG. The CDR3 as a whole reads CASSSREGSGYTF.

About this clone itself: The sequenced fragment ends 3 residues before the CDR3 boundary, so the rest is inferred from the germline J gene. The rearrangement uses TRBV6-1 and TRBJ2-5, with unresolved D. This CDR3 has 11 residues. From germline, CDR1 is MNHNS and CDR2 SASEGT. Trimming removed 2 bases at V and 4 bases at J, with 2 bases between. Partial CDR3 DNA: TGTGCCAGCAGTGAACGAGAGACC. This encodes CASSERET. The CDR3 in its entirety is CASSERETQYF.

Turning to this clone: The read finishes 3 residues shy of the CDR3 end, and the germline J gene is used to complete it. The chain uses TRBV20-1 and TRBJ2-4; no reliable D call. The CDR3 is 15 residues long. The V gene's germline CDR1 is DFQATT and CDR2 SNEGSKA (reference sequence). V was shortened by 0 bases and J by 0 bases, with 9 bases between the two germline ends. The CDR3 reads CSAREAAVAKNIQYF. CDR3 DNA, as far as it was read: TGCAGTGCTAGAGAAGCCGCGGTAGCCAAAAACATT.

On this clone itself: Sequencing ends 3 residues short of the CDR3 end; the germline J gene provides the rest. The rearrangement links TRBV19 to TRBJ2-7; no firm D call. With 0 bases removed from V and 6 bases from J, the gap between germline ends came to 12 bases. This CDR3 spans 14 amino acids. Germline assignment: CDR1 LNHDA and CDR2 SQIVND (reference sequence). Partial CDR3 DNA: TGTGCCAGTAGTATAGACGCGACTGGTCGCGAG. It codes for CASSIDATGRE. The CDR3 reads in full as CASSIDATGREQYF.

A word on this clone: The read ends 3 residues before the CDR3 terminus; that terminus is restored from the germline J gene. J is TRBJ2-7 and V is TRBV11-2, with TRBD1 matching over 9 bases. The CDR3 has 13 residues. From germline, CDR1 is SGHAT and CDR2 FQNNGV. Unmatched junction bases numbered 5, after V lost 5 bases and J lost 6 bases. CDR3 DNA, as far as it was read: TGTGCCAGCAGCCGGGACAGGGCGGGCGAG. It translates to CASSRDRAGE. The whole CDR3 protein is CASSRDRAGEQYF.

Regarding this clone: The sequence runs out 3 residues before the end of the CDR3; the remainder is reconstructed from the germline J gene. V and J are TRBV5-1 and TRBJ2-3; TRBD1 matches at 9 bases. The CDR3 runs to 15 residues. Germline lookup yields CDR1 SGHRS and CDR2 YFSETQ. J gave up 2 bases and V 3 bases, and 4 bases lay outside the gene matches. The CDR3 reads CASSYGQGNTDTQYF. The DNA read from the CDR3 is TGCGCCAGCAGCTATGGACAGGGGAACACAGATACG. Using reference TRBV5-1 and TRBJ2-3 for the parts outside the CDR3, the full variable domain is KAGVTQTPRYLIKTRGQQVTLSCSPISGHRSVSWYQQTPGQGLQFLFEYFSETQRNKGNFPGRFSGRQFSNSRSEMNVSTLELGDSALYLCASSYGQGNTDTQYFGPGTRLTVL.

About this clone: Coverage ceases 3 residues before the CDR3 finishes, and the germline J gene fills in the end. The rearrangement uses TRBV7-2 and TRBJ1-1; a weak D match, TRBD1 (6 bases). The germline V and J ends were trimmed by 6 bases and 7 bases, with 18 bases remaining between them. Germline CDR1 SGHTA, CDR2 FQGNSA. CDR3 length: 14 residues. CDR3 sequence: CASRPLGGLIEAFF. The sequenced part of the CDR3 DNA is TGTGCCAGCAGACCACTCGGGGGGCTAATTGAA.

Worth noting for this clone: The CDR3 extends 3 residues past the end of the read, so its final part is completed from the germline J gene. This sample includes further DNA sequences coding for the same CDR3. V and J are TRBV19 and TRBJ1-2, with 8 positions matching TRBD1. The V gene end was trimmed by 3 bases and the J gene end by 4 bases; junction bases not matched to a gene: 16. Germline values: CDR1 LNHDA, CDR2 SQIVND (reference sequence). This CDR3 has 18 amino acids. The sequenced part of the CDR3 DNA is TGTGCCAGTAGTATCAAAGCGACAGGGGTAGGAACTGTCTATGGC. Translation gives CASSIKATGVGTVYG. The full CDR3 sequence reads CASSIKATGVGTVYGYTF.

Turning to this clone: The DNA ends 3 residues before the CDR3 does, and the rest of the CDR3 is filled in from the germline J gene. The rearrangement uses TRBV18 and TRBJ1-1; D gene uncertain. Trimming cost V 3 bases and J 3 bases, with 17 bases left between them. CDR1 KGHSH and CDR2 LQKENI come from the germline V gene. CDR3 length: 16 residues. The sequenced CDR3 bases are TGTGCCAGCTCACCTGACCAGGTGGAGGGCCACACTGAA. Protein: CASSPDQVEGHTE. The full CDR3 protein is CASSPDQVEGHTEAFF.

A remark on this clone: The CDR3 end lies 3 residues beyond the end of the read and is filled in from the germline J gene. V usage is TRBV20-1 and J usage is TRBJ2-1, with TRBD1 matching over 9 bases. Trimming cost V 6 bases and J 4 bases; bases outside gene matches: 10. The CDR3 is 15 residues long. Germline V lookup: CDR1 DFQATT, CDR2 SNEGSKA (reference sequence). The CDR3 bases that were read are TGCAGTGCCGATCCGGGGGGACAGGGTTACAATGAG. It translates to CSADPGGQGYNE. The CDR3 reads in full as CSADPGGQGYNEQFF.

Comment on this clone: The CDR3 end falls 3 residues outside the read, so it is completed with the germline J gene. The chain has TRBV9 and TRBJ2-7; 9 bases are a match to TRBD1. Germline CDR1 is SGDLS and CDR2 is YYNGEE. J lost 2 bases, V lost 3 bases, and 3 bases had no gene match. The CDR3 length is 14 residues. The CDR3 DNA, read in part, is TGTGCCAGCAGCGCCGGACAGGGGACCTACGAG. This gives the protein CASSAGQGTYE. The complete CDR3 protein is CASSAGQGTYEQYF.

Worth noting for this clone: The DNA ends 3 residues before the CDR3 does, and the rest of the CDR3 is filled in from the germline J gene. The J gene is TRBJ2-7, the V gene TRBV7-2; 8 nucleotides agree with TRBD2. The CDR3 length is 13 residues. Germline V lookup: CDR1 SGHTA, CDR2 FQGNSA. With V trimmed by 5 bases and J by 5 bases, 5 bases remained unmatched. The CDR3 sequence is CASSPGGAHEQYF. The CDR3 DNA, read in part, is TGTGCCAGCAGCCCCGGGGGGGCCCACGAG. Using reference TRBV7-2 and TRBJ2-7 for the parts outside the CDR3, the full variable domain is GAGVSQSPSNKVTEKGKDVELRCDPISGHTALYWYRQSLGQGLEFLIYFQGNSAPDKSGLPSDRFSAERTGGSVSTLTIQRTQQEDSAVYLCASSPGGAHEQYFGPGTRLTVT.

Points on this clone: The sequenced fragment ends 3 residues before the CDR3 boundary, so the rest is inferred from the germline J gene. The genes are TRBV19 and TRBJ1-2, with a weak D call TRBD1 (6 bases). Trimming removed 8 bases from V and 0 bases from J, with 22 bases in between. This CDR3 has 17 residues. CDR1 and CDR2 from the germline V gene are LNHDA and SQIVND (reference sequence). The part of the CDR3 DNA that was read is TGTGCCAGTTCTGCACAGGGATCTAGGGCAGCTAACTATGGC. Translated: CASSAQGSRAANYG. The whole CDR3 is CASSAQGSRAANYGYTF.

As to this clone: From the germline J gene comes the end of the CDR3, since the read stops 3 residues before it. The rearrangement links TRBV5-1 to TRBJ2-2; D is ambiguous. Trimming pared 0 bases from V and 1 base from J, leaving 7 bases between. CDR3 length: 15 residues. Germline V gene data show CDR1 as SGHRS and CDR2 as YFSETQ. Partial CDR3 DNA: TGCGCCAGCAGCTTGGGGCATTTGAACACCGGGGAG. Its translation is CASSLGHLNTGE. The CDR3 reads in full as CASSLGHLNTGELFF. The complete variable domain, with remaining parts taken from reference TRBV5-1 and TRBJ2-2, reads KAGVTQTPRYLIKTRGQQVTLSCSPISGHRSVSWYQQTPGQGLQFLFEYFSETQRNKGNFPGRFSGRQFSNSRSEMNVSTLELGDSALYLCASSLGHLNTGELFFGEGSRLTVL.

A word on this clone: The read comes to an end 3 residues before the CDR3 does, leaving the germline J gene to fill in the end. The V and J genes are TRBV20-1 and TRBJ2-7; D ambiguous. Trimming took 0 bases from V and 3 from J, leaving 3 bases between them. The CDR3 consists of 11 residues. The germline gives CDR1 DFQATT, CDR2 SNEGSKA (reference sequence). The CDR3 DNA, read in part, is TGCAGTGCTAGAGAAGGCTACGAG. The encoded protein is CSAREGYE. Given in full, the CDR3 is CSAREGYEQYF.

Details on this clone: The sequenced fragment ends 3 residues before the CDR3 boundary, so the rest is inferred from the germline J gene. V and J are TRBV15 and TRBJ1-2; D is ambiguous. The length of the CDR3 is 15 residues. The germline V gene has CDR1 LNHNV and CDR2 YYDKDF (reference sequence). CDR3 bases read: TGTGCCACCAGCAGAGATCTGGCCCACAGAGGGGGC. Its translation: CATSRDLAHRGG. In full, the CDR3 is CATSRDLAHRGGYTF.

For this clone: The read comes to an end 3 residues before the CDR3 does, leaving the germline J gene to fill in the end. The rearrangement uses TRBV5-4 and TRBJ2-2, with 7 bases fitting TRBD2. Germline V lookup: CDR1 SGHNT, CDR2 YYREEE (reference sequence). Unmatched junction bases numbered 4, after V lost 0 bases and J lost 2 bases. CDR3 length equals 16 residues. The covered CDR3 bases are TGTGCCAGCAGCTTGGCTCTAGCGGATAACACCGGGGAG. Residues: CASSLALADNTGE. The whole CDR3 sequence reads CASSLALADNTGELFF.

CDR3 region: CASSVRGRDTQYF. CDR3 DNA, as far as it was read: TGTGCCAGCAGCGTACGGGGGAGGGATACG. This chain joins TRBV9 and TRBJ2-3; D may be TRBD2 (6 bases). The missing CDR3 end, 3 residues past where the read stops, is filled in from the germline J gene. The germline V gene encodes CDR1 SGDLS and CDR2 YYNGEE. The V end was cut by 1 base, the J end by 6 bases, with 9 bases between. The CDR3 loop spans 13 amino acids.

Of note for this clone: Read coverage stops 3 residues before the CDR3 terminus; the germline J gene supplies the remainder. V gene TRBV9 combines with J gene TRBJ1-3; D remains unclear. V shed 0 bases and J shed 3 bases, with 7 bases lying between them. Germline values: CDR1 SGDLS, CDR2 YYNGEE. This CDR3 spans 14 amino acids. The CDR3 reads CASSVVNGGNTIYF. Partial CDR3 DNA: TGTGCCAGCAGCGTAGTGAACGGTGGAAACACC. Filled out from reference TRBV9 and TRBJ1-3, the complete variable domain reads DSGVTQTPKHLITATGQRVTLRCSPRSGDLSVYWYQQSLDQGLQFLIQYYNGEERAKGNILERFSAQQFPDLHSELNLSSLELGDSALYFCASSVVNGGNTIYFGEGSWLTVV.

Of note for this clone: The observed sequence ends 3 residues before the CDR3 terminus, with the missing tail filled in from the germline J gene. This chain connects TRBV6-2 or TRBV6-3 to TRBJ1-1; D not certain. The germline V gene has CDR1 MNHEY and CDR2 SVGEGT. The CDR3 extends over 11 amino acids. CDR3 DNA (partial): TGTGCCAGCAGTTTCGATTCGGGG. Its translation is CASSFDSG. The whole CDR3 protein is CASSFDSGAFF.

As to this clone: The CDR3 extends 3 residues past the end of the read, so its final part is completed from the germline J gene. The genes are TRBV19 and TRBJ2-3; no definite D call. Germline lookup yields CDR1 LNHDA and CDR2 SQIVND (reference sequence). The CDR3 has 12 residues. V lost 3 bases, J lost 5 bases, and 6 bases lay in between. The DNA read from the CDR3 is TGTGCCAGTAGTATGAGAGGAGATACG. Translation gives CASSMRGDT. Given in full, the CDR3 is CASSMRGDTQYF.

Note on this clone: The read terminates 3 residues ahead of where the CDR3 ends, so the germline J gene completes it. The chain combines TRBV12-3 or TRBV12-4 with TRBJ1-5; no clear D gene. The CDR3 runs to 13 residues. Trimming removed 3 bases at V and 0 bases at J, with 3 bases between. CDR3 in amino acids: CASSFGSNQPQHF. The covered CDR3 bases are TGTGCCAGCAGTTTCGGTAGCAATCAGCCC.